The TCR beta chain under discussion was sequenced for a study of cytomegalovirus exposure and HLA in healthy donors listed by TCRdb under 2017. General notes on the study: According to an earlier analysis of 550 to 750 of the donors, roughly 180 million T cells yielded 120 million or so unique TCR beta sequences and less than 300 Gb of sequence data. An early release covering some 640 HLA-typed donors comprised roughly 300 gigabases of sequencing data and approximately 85 million unique TCR sequences. The genetic ancestry cluster associated with self-reported Caucasian donors included 80% to 90% of the approximately 430 genotyped donors. The study was designed to test whether signatures of past pathogen exposure could be identified by cataloging public T cell receptors. The study profiled the T cell repertoires of fewer than 850 subjects by immunosequencing and related them to cytomegalovirus serostatus. Besides the first cohort of hundreds of subjects, a separate validation cohort made up of roughly 120 different subjects was used. The study combined high-throughput TCR immunosequencing, statistical association of individual TCRs with disease status, and machine learning to predict cytomegalovirus infection status. In a later analysis, previously published TCR beta repertoires from some 640 donors were re-analyzed and high-resolution HLA genotyping was added so that TCR occurrence patterns could be studied. Rather than using new phenotypic data, the later analysis identified candidate immune exposures from TCR beta sequences and from how often those sequences occurred across donors. An earlier analysis of 587 of the donors applied high-throughput TCR beta sequencing to assess whether each TCR beta V gene segment acted as functional or pseudogenic. Donor age, sex, ethnicity and CMV serostatus were collected together with the repertoire data. A later genetic analysis used genome-wide SNP genotypes for about 55% of the 666 donors, treating that subset as a discovery cohort. All discovery cohort repertoires had been generated on a single sequencing platform. Both class I and class II loci were covered by HLA typing, at four-digit resolution. Typing coverage differed by locus: A, B, C, DRB1 and DQB1 were typed in roughly 629-630 donors, DQA1 in about 500, DPA1 in 606, and DPB1 in approximately 450. Roughly 5 DR-DQ haplotypes were handled as single units for association and clustering, since linkage in the cohort was strong. Among some 410 genotyped donors of the cohort, an average of around 240,000 unique TCR beta nucleotide sequences were sequenced per donor, roughly 18% of them non-productive.

The cohort comprised 670 or so healthy bone marrow donors. At the time of sampling, all cohort members were nominally healthy, though unrecorded immune exposures were likely present. The donor tested CMV seronegative and was one of the 352 seronegative cohort members. A peripheral blood sample was collected from each donor, and TCR beta sequencing was performed on peripheral blood mononuclear cells. Genomic DNA was extracted from the blood cell samples with the Qiagen DNeasy Blood Extraction Kit. Remarks on this clone: Its antigen is unknown. Qualities for individual bases were not recorded, and no much larger clone is one base off.

Here is what the overall study found, with its caveats: According to a later analysis, parvovirus B19, influenza, CMV and Epstein-Barr virus appeared linked to several top co-occurrence clusters. Compared with equally common non-associated chains, HLA-associated TCR beta chains in a later analysis were more clonally expanded and had lower generation probabilities. Most TCR sequences were observed very rarely across donors, whereas some public TCRs were present in many individuals. Because HLA typing was unavailable for some donors at each locus, only the typed subset was used in association tests. An earlier analysis of approximately 570 of the donors showed that most TCR beta V segments appeared in productive rearrangements either about 87% or about 30% of the time, which broadly matched IMGT annotations. In vitro tests confirmed that three of the cytomegalovirus-associated TCR beta chains recognize cytomegalovirus antigens. A later genetic analysis reported fewer N-insertions in productive TCRs among donors in an Asian-associated ancestry cluster than the roughly 700-donor mean. The earlier analysis of almost 600 of the donors excluded some 16 rarely observed V segments, including chromosome 9 orphons, because counts were too low. V-gene and J-gene trimming of TCR beta chains was associated with a missense DCLRE1C variant in a later genetic analysis, and the association was replicated in an independent cohort. Correlated functional status among segregating V segments might be attributable to linkage disequilibrium, but an unknown experimental factor could not be ruled out. Strong co-occurrence of HLA alleles, especially DR and DQ, made assigning TCR associations to individual alleles difficult. In a later analysis, 15,000 to 20,000 TCR beta sequences were associated with specific HLA alleles at a false discovery rate of 0.05. The sequencing pipeline was judged likely to have produced a cluster of highly shared sequence variants as a technical artifact. A later analysis found that most CMV-associated TCR beta chains appeared HLA-restricted, with HLA associations seemingly driven largely by CMV exposure. For the cohort, immune exposure information was limited to CMV serostatus. The study gave a list of 150 to 200 TCR beta chains associated with cytomegalovirus. A further reported finding was that TCR beta sequences accurately predicted the HLA-A and HLA-B alleles for most subjects in the first cohort. In a later analysis, TCR association rates were found to vary across HLA loci, with the most associated TCRs seen for DRB1 alleles and the fewest for HLA-C alleles. Presence/absence analyses assumed roughly uniform sequencing depth across donors, an assumption that may not hold. The authors suggested that the approach could potentially be generalized to other disease states and immunological phenotypes. The 87-base-pair reads could not distinguish some IMGT-functional V segments, including TRBV6-2 and TRBV6-3, so those segments were excluded. Cytomegalovirus status was reported to be diagnosed by the classifier with high specificity and sensitivity in both the original and validation cohorts. In this cohort, only TCR beta chains were sequenced, and detectable features were limited by the absence of alpha or paired-chain data.

At the junction V is shortened by 6 bases and J by 0 bases; bases outside the gene matches: 5. The CDR3, cysteine through phenylalanine, is 14 amino acids long. Solely the CDR3 DNA is kept, with 42 bases framed from the first base. CDR1 is given as MNHEY and CDR2 as SMNVEV, both from the germline V gene (reference sequence). The library relied on the immunoSEQ multiplex PCR assay. A mixture of 60 forward primers for TCR Vbeta segments and 13 reverse primers for TCR Jbeta segments was used in the multiplex PCR. Amplification of the CDR3 region of rearranged TCR beta genes was performed with a multiplex PCR assay on genomic DNA. The Illumina HiSeq System was used to sequence the amplified TCR beta libraries as 87-base-pair reads. The study's own analysis went as follows. A later analysis counted around 72 million unique TCR beta chains across the 670 or so repertoires, and approximately 11 million of these chains were shared by at least two donors. Raw reads were error-corrected and collapsed into unique sequences by a nearest-neighbor algorithm in which closely related sequences were merged to remove PCR and sequencing errors. CDR3 sequences were aligned to IMGT reference sequences to assign V, D and J gene segments. Each retained sequence needed at least a six-nucleotide match to both a V gene segment and a J gene segment. Rearrangements were classified as productive when the CDR3 lacked stop codons and remained in frame with V and J, and all other rearrangements were classified as non-productive. Following IMGT convention, CDR3 was defined as the stretch from the second conserved V-encoded cysteine to the conserved J-encoded phenylalanine. The earlier analysis of 500 to 650 of the donors excluded any sequence lacking an unambiguous match to a single V gene segment. An earlier analysis of fewer than 750 of the donors classified V segments as functional when productive rearrangements were above 56.7% and as segregating when the standard deviation between donors was above 5%. A statistical classification framework was built for diagnosing cytomegalovirus status from the catalog of TCR beta chain sequences. A later analysis assigned V and J genes by comparing TCR nucleotide sequences with IMGT/GENE-DB human TR gene sequences. A later analysis assigned CDR3 sequences and most-parsimonious VDJ recombination scenarios with the TCRdist pipeline. In a later analysis, every TCR beta chain was defined by the combination of its CDR3 amino acid sequence and its V-gene family, and reads without a unique V-gene family were dropped. To address suspected cross-contamination and a sequencing artifact, a later analysis removed over 500 highly shared, low-generation-probability nucleotide sequences. For each public chain, a later analysis derived a clonal expansion index from normalized ranks of inferred template counts within each repertoire. In a later analysis, generation probabilities were computed using a VDJ recombination model fitted to out-of-frame rearrangements, and the results were checked against IGoR. A later analysis scored TCR-TCR, TCR-HLA and TCR-CMV co-occurrence with hypergeometric tests, applying a repertoire-size bias correction to TCR pairs. To estimate false discovery rates, a later analysis permuted the HLA or CMV assignments 20 times. In a later analysis, co-occurring TCRs were grouped using DBSCAN, and TCRdist sequence similarity was added for clustering within HLA-allele-positive subsets. Co-occurrence clustering excluded repertoires with fewer than 30,000 or more than 120,000 public chains, plus five with anomalous nucleotide sharing. Imported from immuneACCESS, the table was reduced by TCRdb to in-frame sequences with V and J called. These copies leave out some clones; in studies compared against another copy, an unresolved V gene accounts for under half, and the cause of the remainder is not known. D and trimming come from the DNA, and the V and J calls and clone size come from that table. The sample has under 200,000 clones on record, about four fifths of them singletons. Of the sample, approximately 1.5% falls within the top ten clones.

Rearrangement joined TRBV27 to TRBJ2-7; 7 central bases correspond to TRBD1. The sequencing input was PBMCs. This clonotype was sampled from a male donor in good health and CMV-seronegative. The DNA sequence is TGTGCCAGCAGCCCCGGGACAGTCTCCTACGAGCAGTACTTC. It specifies CASSPGTVSYEQYF.